A single sample is the source of the 29 T cell receptor beta chains below, sequenced in a study of T cells in Graves' hyperthyroidism and ophthalmopathy. There were TCR beta CDR3 regions amplified from RNA transcripts. HTBI primers were employed in a first-round RT-PCR of the TCR CDR3. TCRdb independently ran MiXCR on the multiplex PCR reads; one entry per CDR3 protein. Altogether more than 550,000 distinct CDR3 sequences are present, 40% to 55% being singletons, with the ten largest covering roughly 6.5%. The source material was peripheral blood or thyroid tissue (not recorded which). These receptors all come from an adult man with Graves' disease, either hyperthyroidism or ophthalmopathy (not recorded which).

At least ten counts were recorded for this clonotype. The V call is TRBV19, the J call TRBJ2-7; unclear D gene. Germline CDR1 and CDR2: LNHDA and SQIVND (reference sequence). There are 14 residues in the CDR3. The V end was cut by 0 bases, the J end by 9 bases, with 15 bases between. DNA for the CDR3: TGTGCCAGTAGTATAGACCTGGAAAGTCACGGGCAGTACTTC. Encoded protein: CASSIDLESHGQYF.

This clonotype was found once. The V call is TRBV6-5, the J call TRBJ1-3, with D unclear. The germline gives CDR1 MNHEY, CDR2 SVGAGI. The CDR3 extends over 15 amino acids. V was cut by 0 bases and J by 6 bases, with 12 bases left in between. The CDR3: CASSYSTGIANTIYF. The DNA of the CDR3 is TGTGCCAGCAGTTACTCAACCGGGATCGCAAACACCATATATTTT.

This chain links TRBV13 with TRBJ2-2; 9 bases are shared with TRBD1. With 7 bases clipped from V and 3 bases from J, the junction kept 9 bases outside the gene matches. The CDR3 has 16 residues. Per germline, CDR1 PRHDT and CDR2 FYEKMQ (reference sequence). CDR3: CASTSGTGKDTGELFF. As DNA, the CDR3 is TGTGCCAGCACCTCCGGGACAGGGAAGGACACCGGGGAGCTGTTTTTT.

The J gene is TRBJ1-2, the V gene TRBV29-1; D is possibly TRBD1 (6 bases). The CDR3 loop spans 14 amino acids. The germline CDR1 and CDR2 sequences are SQVTM and ANQGSEA. Trimming pared 6 bases from V and 8 bases from J, leaving 22 bases between. The DNA of the CDR3 is TGCAGCGTGGTGACAGGACGCCCCTCGGAAGGCTACACCTTC. It translates to CSVVTGRPSEGYTF. Complete variable domain (other parts from reference TRBV29-1 and TRBJ1-2): SAVISQKPSRDICQRGTSLTIQCQVDSQVTMMFWYRQQPGQSLTLIATANQGSEATYESGFVIDKFPISRPNLTFSTLTVSNMSPEDSSIYLCSVVTGRPSEGYTFGSGTRLTVV.

Only a few counts were recorded for this clonotype. This chain links TRBV6-5 with TRBJ1-2; no reliable D call. The CDR3 spans 13 residues. Germline loops: CDR1 MNHEY, CDR2 SVGAGI. The V end lost 5 bases, the J end lost 8 bases, and 15 bases lay between the germline ends. CDR3 region: CASSTTAGEGYTF. CDR3 nucleotide sequence: TGTGCCAGCAGTACTACTGCTGGGGAGGGCTACACCTTC.

The chain is built from TRBV24-1 and TRBJ2-5, with D perhaps matching TRBD2 (5 bases). The V gene lost 7 bases and the J gene lost 2 bases, with 7 bases spanning the gap. CDR1 is KGHDR, CDR2 SFDVKD, per germline. This CDR3 region has 12 residues. The CDR3 here is CATSPGQETQYF. CDR3 DNA sequence: TGTGCCACCAGCCCGGGACAAGAGACCCAGTACTTC.

This clonotype occurred many times. This sequence joins TRBV20-1 and TRBJ1-5; tentatively, D is TRBD1 (5 bases). Trimming took 0 bases from V and 7 from J, leaving 13 bases between them. The CDR3 consists of 14 residues. Germline values: CDR1 DFQATT, CDR2 SNEGSKA (reference sequence). CDR3 amino acids: CSARDSQGRQPQHF. Written as DNA, the CDR3 is TGCAGTGCTAGAGATAGTCAGGGCAGACAGCCCCAGCATTTT.

A few counts support this clonotype. V is TRBV29-1 and J is TRBJ2-2; D remains ambiguous. Per the germline V gene, CDR1 is SQVTM and CDR2 is ANQGSEA. The CDR3 spans 15 residues. Trimming stripped 2 bases from V and 1 base from J, with 11 bases between. The CDR3 sequence: CSVELGVKNTGELFF. For the CDR3, the DNA is TGCAGCGTTGAACTTGGAGTCAAGAACACCGGGGAGCTGTTTTTT.

This clonotype was counted only a few times. This chain joins TRBV19 and TRBJ1-5; TRBD1 agrees at 9 bases. Germline CDR1 is LNHDA and CDR2 is SQIVND (reference sequence). V lost 1 base to trimming and J lost 6 bases; unmatched junction nucleotides: 4. There are 15 residues in the CDR3. CDR3 sequence reads: CASSIGQGVAQPQHF. In nucleotides, the CDR3 is TGTGCCAGTAGTATAGGACAGGGGGTCGCTCAGCCCCAGCATTTT. Combining the CDR3 with reference TRBV19 and TRBJ1-5 gives the whole variable domain DGGITQSPKYLFRKEGQNVTLSCEQNLNHDAMYWYRQDPGQGLRLIYYSQIVNDFQKGDIAEGYSVSREKKESFPLTVTSAQKNPTAFYLCASSIGQGVAQPQHFGDGTRLSIL.

This clonotype was seen just once. The gene calls are TRBV10-3 and TRBJ1-5, with D tentatively TRBD1 (6 bases). The CDR3 totals 15 residues. V dropped 5 bases and J dropped 2 bases, with 13 bases sitting between them. Germline CDR1 is ENHRY and CDR2 is SYGVKD. The CDR3 bases are TGTGCCATCAGTACACGGGACATACGCAATCAGCCCCAGCATTTT. It encodes CAISTRDIRNQPQHF.

This clonotype has a handful of counts. The chain uses TRBV27 and TRBJ1-4; 7 bases are a match to TRBD1. The CDR3 length is 14 residues. Trimming cost V 6 bases and J 8 bases; bases outside gene matches: 9. From germline, CDR1 is MNHEY and CDR2 SMNVEV (reference sequence). As DNA, the CDR3 is TGTGCCAGCAGGCCGTCCCGGGACAGCGAAAAACTGTTTTTT. This encodes CASRPSRDSEKLFF.

This chain links TRBV7-8 with TRBJ1-5; 11 bases fit TRBD1. Germline-derived CDR1 and CDR2 are SGHVS and FQNEAQ. Trimming cost V 2 bases and J 7 bases; bases outside gene matches: 10. The CDR3 has 17 residues. The CDR3 nucleotides are TGTGCCAGCAGCTTAACAAGTCCGGGGACAGGGGGACAGCCCCAGCATTTT. It encodes CASSLTSPGTGGQPQHF.

This clonotype has at least ten counts. V is TRBV6-1 and J is TRBJ1-5, with D perhaps TRBD1 (5 bases). The CDR3 has 15 residues. Germline-derived CDR1 and CDR2 are MNHNS and SASEGT. V lost 5 bases, J lost 0 bases, and 11 bases lay in between. The DNA for the CDR3 is TGTGCCAGCAGTAGGGGACTCTATAGCAATCAGCCCCAGCATTTT. Its protein product is CASSRGLYSNQPQHF.

This clonotype was picked up a small number of times. This chain connects TRBV3-1 to TRBJ1-2; tentatively, D is TRBD1 (6 bases). The V gene lost 3 bases and the J gene lost 2 bases, with 7 bases spanning the gap. Germline loops: CDR1 LGHDT, CDR2 YNNKEL (reference sequence). The CDR3 runs to 13 residues. For the CDR3, the DNA is TGTGCCAGCAGCCATACAGGGAACTATGGCTACACCTTC. It translates to CASSHTGNYGYTF.

In its sample, this clonotype was seen once. The V call is TRBV7-9, the J call TRBJ1-4; D is possibly TRBD1 (6 bases). Germline CDR1 reads SEHNR; CDR2 reads FQNEAQ (reference sequence). This CDR3 is built from 15 residues. Trimming removed 10 bases at V and 10 bases at J, with 25 bases between. In DNA form, the CDR3 reads TGTGCCATTCCCGGGGGCTTAGCTAACTATGGAAAACTGTTTTTT. It specifies CAIPGGLANYGKLFF. The whole variable domain, remainder taken from reference TRBV7-9 and TRBJ1-4, is DTGVSQNPRHKITKRGQNVTFRCDPISEHNRLYWYRQTLGQGPEFLTYFQNEAQLEKSRLLSDRFSAERPKGSFSTLEIQRTEQGDSAMYLCAIPGGLANYGKLFFGSGTQLSVL.

The V call is TRBV12-3 or TRBV12-4, the J call TRBJ2-7; 7 bases map to TRBD2. The CDR3 is 15 amino acids. V lost 3 bases and J lost 0; bases outside the gene matches: 5. CDR3 protein: CASSFKGGSSYEQYF. As DNA, the CDR3 is TGTGCCAGCAGTTTTAAGGGCGGGAGCTCCTACGAGCAGTACTTC.

J is TRBJ1-6 and V is TRBV2; D is unresolved. V lost 4 bases and J lost 14, with 12 bases in between. Germline CDR1 SNHLY, CDR2 FYNNEI. This CDR3 comprises 12 residues. As DNA, the CDR3 is TGTGCCAGCAGTGGACGGTCATCGGCCCTCCACTTT. It codes for CASSGRSSALHF.

There are many counts of this clonotype. J is TRBJ1-1 and V is TRBV12-3 or TRBV12-4, with a possible D match to TRBD1 (5 bases). V was trimmed by 4 bases and J by 1 base, leaving 10 bases between them. The CDR3 runs to 14 residues. This chain's CDR3 is CASSWVGQNTEAFF. The DNA of the CDR3 is TGTGCCAGCAGTTGGGTAGGACAGAACACTGAAGCTTTCTTT.

Ten or more counts support this clonotype. The gene calls are TRBV20-1 and TRBJ1-2; D remains ambiguous. Trimming pared 6 bases from V and 2 bases from J, leaving 13 bases between. The length of the CDR3 is 13 residues. Germline CDR1 reads DFQATT; CDR2 reads SNEGSKA (reference sequence). The chain's CDR3 is CSAAGQVNYGYTF. The CDR3 DNA reads as TGCAGTGCCGCTGGTCAGGTCAACTATGGCTACACCTTC.

This clonotype was counted ten times or more. This chain uses TRBV11-2 with TRBJ2-5; no reliable D call. In germline, CDR1 is SGHAT, CDR2 FQNNGV. V was shortened by 4 bases and J by 2 bases, with 11 bases between the two germline ends. The CDR3 is 14 amino acids. CDR3 residues: CASSYGRQQETQYF. The CDR3 DNA is TGTGCCAGCAGCTATGGGCGGCAGCAAGAGACCCAGTACTTC.

The chain is built from TRBV29-1 and TRBJ1-4, with D possibly being TRBD1 (6 bases). The CDR3 contains 12 residues. V lost 6 bases and J 6 bases, leaving 11 bases between the germline ends. Germline V gene sequence: CDR1 SQVTM, CDR2 ANQGSEA. In DNA, the CDR3 is TGCAGCGTGCAACAGGGATATGAAAAACTGTTTTTT. It specifies CSVQQGYEKLFF.

The rearrangement links TRBV10-3 to TRBJ2-5, with 12 bases lining up with TRBD1. The V gene end was trimmed by 3 bases and the J gene end by 4 bases; junction bases not matched to a gene: 9. This CDR3 is 17 amino acids long. Germline CDR1 reads ENHRY; CDR2 reads SYGVKD. CDR3 sequence reads: CAISDSKPGQGAETQYF. CDR3 coding DNA: TGTGCCATCAGTGATTCTAAACCGGGACAGGGGGCAGAGACCCAGTACTTC.

The chain joins TRBV20-1 to TRBJ2-5; 8 bases align to TRBD2. Trimming removed 4 bases from V and 1 base from J; junction bases left unmatched: 5. CDR1 and CDR2 (germline): DFQATT, SNEGSKA (reference sequence). This CDR3 spans 14 amino acids. The CDR3 bases are TGCAGTGCTACTTCCGGGAGGGCCCAAGAGACCCAGTACTTC. Translating gives CSATSGRAQETQYF.

CDR3 in amino acids: CASRPGLAGGRETQYF. Here the CDR3 DNA reads TGTGCCAGCAGACCGGGACTAGCGGGGGGTCGAGAGACCCAGTACTTC. J is TRBJ2-5 and V is TRBV7-8, with 15 bases that match TRBD2. With 6 bases clipped from V and 4 bases from J, the junction kept 6 bases outside the gene matches. Germline assignment: CDR1 SGHVS and CDR2 FQNEAQ. CDR3 length: 16 residues.

Concerning this clonotype: A much larger clone lies one base from this, so it may be a read error. The V gene is TRBV7-8, the J gene TRBJ2-7; tentatively, D is TRBD2 (7 bases). Germline CDR1 SGHVS, CDR2 FQNEAQ. The CDR3 totals 13 residues. In nucleotides, the CDR3 is TGTGCCAACAGCCTAAAAGGGGGGGGCGAGCAGTACTTC. This codes for CANSLKGGGEQYF.

V is TRBV10-3 and J is TRBJ2-6, with TRBD2 identical over 7 bases. Trimming at V came to 10 bases and at J to 0 bases, leaving 6 bases not matched to a gene. Germline assignment: CDR1 ENHRY and CDR2 SYGVKD. CDR3 length: 15 residues. CDR3 bases: TGTGCCACCAGGGAGGGGAGCTCTGGGGCCAACGTCCTGACTTTC. It yields the protein CATREGSSGANVLTF.

This clonotype was detected many times. The chain uses TRBV7-8 and TRBJ1-2; 7 bases match TRBD1. Trimming cost V 1 base and J 1 base; bases outside gene matches: 6. The CDR3 is 16 residues long. Germline V gene sequence: CDR1 SGHVS, CDR2 FQNEAQ. This CDR3 is CASSLGGTALNYGYTF. The CDR3 DNA is TGTGCCAGCAGCTTAGGGGGGACAGCCCTTAACTATGGCTACACCTTC.

This clonotype was seen once. One end of the junction fails to match germline, which may point to a read error. V gene TRBV10-3 combines with J gene TRBJ2-7, with TRBD1 matching over 8 bases. CDR3 length equals 12 residues. Germline CDR1 reads ENHRY; CDR2 reads SYGVKD. CDR3 protein: CAISDRGYELYF. DNA of the CDR3: TGTGCCATCAGCGACAGGGGATACGAGCTGTACTTC.

V and J are TRBV7-9 and TRBJ1-4; possible D gene TRBD1, 6 bases. The CDR3 consists of 15 residues. V was trimmed by 5 bases and J by 4 bases, leaving 14 bases between them. CDR1 is SEHNR and CDR2 is FQNEAQ in the germline V gene (reference sequence). CDR3 in DNA: TGTGCCAGCAGCCAAGATGGACAGAGTAATGAAAAACTGTTTTTT. Its protein is CASSQDGQSNEKLFF. Combining the CDR3 with reference TRBV7-9 and TRBJ1-4 gives the whole variable domain DTGVSQNPRHKITKRGQNVTFRCDPISEHNRLYWYRQTLGQGPEFLTYFQNEAQLEKSRLLSDRFSAERPKGSFSTLEIQRTEQGDSAMYLCASSQDGQSNEKLFFGSGTQLSVL.